This entry concerns a single T cell receptor (beta chain). Its antigen is not known. The entry originates in a study of shared clonotypes between healthy human individuals. This CDR3 is 16 amino acids long. V shed 3 bases and J 6 bases; nucleotides not matched to a gene: 7. From germline, CDR1 is SGDLS and CDR2 YYNGEE. Whole-study findings and limits: Clonotype sharing among the donors was expected to vary with sequencing depth.

This table comes from immunoSEQ multiplex PCR, and its TCRdb copy is limited to in-frame clones, with some not included. This sample has 300,000 to 400,000 clones, with around 90% found just once. Every contributor of samples was a Caucasian grown-up residing in Nashville, Tennessee. The sequence derives from a man aged 18 to 30 in good health. Sequencing was done on a sample of memory CD8+ T cells sorted from blood. The subset was: CD45RO+ cells pooled with CCR7-negative TemRA cells. J is TRBJ2-3 and V is TRBV9, with 13 bases that match TRBD2. CDR3: CASSDTSGGDRDTQYF. CDR3 bases: TGTGCCAGCAGCGACACTAGCGGGGGGGATAGGGATACGCAGTATTTT.